This T cell receptor beta chain was sequenced for a study of T cell changes during pregnancy in multiple sclerosis. Produced via immunoSEQ multiplex PCR; TCRdb's table is partial and in-frame only. Of 45,000 to 75,000 clones listed, 90% to 95% are singletons. The V and J ends lost 5 bases and 2 bases, in that order; junction bases with no gene match: 3. CDR3 size: 15 residues. From germline, CDR1 is SGHTA and CDR2 FQGNSA. This clonotype was obtained from a female donor with multiple sclerosis, enrolled in a pregnancy study. Sequencing used peripheral blood, obtained in the first trimester of pregnancy. V usage is TRBV7-2 and J usage is TRBJ2-1; the match to TRBD2 covers 10 bases. CDR3 nucleotide sequence: TGTGCCAGCAGCCCGAGCGGGGGGGCCTACAATGAGCAGTTCTTC. Its protein product is CASSPSGGAYNEQFF.